What follows are 28 T cell receptor beta chains derived from one specimen sequenced in a study of neoadjuvant anti-PD-1 for oral cavity cancer. Assay used: immunoSEQ multiplex PCR; TCRdb lists only in-frame clones, some missing. The sample yields several thousand clones, roughly 56% seen once. The specimen comprised tumor tissue, sampled before nivolumab (anti-PD-1) treatment. Receptor source: a person between 35 and 79 years old with oral cavity squamous cell carcinoma.

The chain employs TRBV27 and TRBJ1-2; 10 positions agree with TRBD1. The CDR3 runs to 15 residues. The germline V gene has CDR1 MNHEY and CDR2 SMNVEV (reference sequence). Germline trimming cut 6 bases from V and 3 bases from J; bases unmatched to any gene: 7. For the CDR3, the DNA is TGTGCCAGCAGAGCAAGACAGGGGGCATACTATGGCTACACCTTC. This encodes CASRARQGAYYGYTF.

The J gene is TRBJ1-4, the V gene TRBV5-6; no clear D. Germline V gene data show CDR1 as SGHDT and CDR2 as YYEEEE. The germline V and J ends were trimmed by 1 base and 10 bases, with 8 bases remaining between them. The CDR3 totals 12 residues. CDR3 residues: CASSLKGRKLFF. CDR3 nucleotides: TGTGCCAGCAGCTTGAAAGGAAGAAAACTGTTTTTT.

This chain connects TRBV27 to TRBJ1-6, with D uncertain. Per the germline V gene, CDR1 is MNHEY and CDR2 is SMNVEV (reference sequence). The V gene lost 6 bases and the J gene lost 3 bases, with 3 bases spanning the gap. This CDR3 spans 12 amino acids. In DNA, the CDR3 is TGTGCCAGCAGCCTCTATAATTCACCCCTCCACTTT. It translates to CASSLYNSPLHF.

The chain carries TRBV30 and TRBJ1-3; D is possibly TRBD1 (5 bases). Trimming removed 2 bases from V and 2 bases from J, with 10 bases in between. Germline-derived CDR1 and CDR2 are GTSNPN and SVGIG (reference sequence). This CDR3 is 14 amino acids long. For the CDR3, the DNA is TGTGCCTGGAGTAGGTGGGGCACTGGAAACACCATATATTTT. It translates to CAWSRWGTGNTIYF.

This clone came up a few times. The chain carries TRBV28 and TRBJ1-1; D not resolved. CDR3 length equals 13 residues. V lost 7 bases and J lost 5, with 14 bases in between. Germline-derived CDR1 and CDR2 are MDHEN and SYDVKM. CDR3 sequence reads: CASTLLLRTEAFF. DNA for the CDR3: TGTGCCAGCACCCTACTTCTACGGACTGAAGCTTTCTTT. Complete variable domain (other parts from reference TRBV28 and TRBJ1-1): DVKVTQSSRYLVKRTGEKVFLECVQDMDHENMFWYRQDPGLGLRLIYFSYDVKMKEKGDIPEGYSVSREKKERFSLILESASTNQTSMYLCASTLLLRTEAFFGQGTRLTVV.

The chain recombines TRBV9 with TRBJ2-3; no clear D gene. The CDR3 totals 14 residues. Germline lookup yields CDR1 SGDLS and CDR2 YYNGEE. With 4 bases removed from V and 5 bases from J, the gap between germline ends came to 14 bases. CDR3 sequence (DNA): TGTGCCAGCAGCCCAACGTTCGGGCTAGATACGCAGTATTTT. It is translated as CASSPTFGLDTQYF. Combining the CDR3 with reference TRBV9 and TRBJ2-3 gives the whole variable domain DSGVTQTPKHLITATGQRVTLRCSPRSGDLSVYWYQQSLDQGLQFLIQYYNGEERAKGNILERFSAQQFPDLHSELNLSSLELGDSALYFCASSPTFGLDTQYFGPGTRLTVL.

The CDR3 is CASREGAVTFF. CDR3 nucleotide sequence: TGTGCCAGCAGAGAGGGGGCGGTTACGTTCTTC. The V and J genes are TRBV2 and TRBJ2-1, with 7 bases that match TRBD1. V trimming: 6 bases; J trimming: 15 bases; junction bases outside the gene matches: 8. Germline lookup yields CDR1 SNHLY and CDR2 FYNNEI. The CDR3 loop spans 11 amino acids.

This clone turned up a few times. The chain joins TRBV5-1 to TRBJ2-7; D is perhaps TRBD1 (6 bases). The CDR3 runs 12 residues. The V end lost 4 bases, the J end lost 5 bases, and 10 bases lay between the germline ends. Germline-derived CDR1 and CDR2 are SGHRS and YFSETQ. In nucleotides, the CDR3 is TGCGCCAGCAGCATCCACAGGGACGAGCAGTACTTC. This encodes CASSIHRDEQYF. The variable domain in full, completed from reference TRBV5-1 and TRBJ2-7, reads KAGVTQTPRYLIKTRGQQVTLSCSPISGHRSVSWYQQTPGQGLQFLFEYFSETQRNKGNFPGRFSGRQFSNSRSEMNVSTLELGDSALYLCASSIHRDEQYFGPGTRLTVT.

V and J are TRBV9 and TRBJ1-5; 8 bases agree with TRBD1. J gave up 9 bases and V 4 bases, and 9 bases lay outside the gene matches. The CDR3 spans 14 residues. Germline V lookup: CDR1 SGDLS, CDR2 YYNGEE. CDR3 protein: CASSSITGTGPQHF. CDR3 DNA sequence: TGTGCCAGCAGCTCAATAACCGGGACAGGGCCCCAGCATTTT.

The rearrangement links TRBV19 to TRBJ1-2, with TRBD1 matching over 8 bases. Germline trimming cut 3 bases from V and 4 bases from J; bases unmatched to any gene: 13. Germline CDR1 and CDR2: LNHDA and SQIVND (reference sequence). The CDR3 has 17 residues. The DNA for the CDR3 is TGTGCCAGTAGTATGTTCGCGGACAGGGTACTTTTCTATGGCTACACCTTC. Its protein is CASSMFADRVLFYGYTF.

CDR3 sequence reads: CASSIQGATDTQYF. For the CDR3, the DNA is TGTGCCAGTAGTATACAGGGGGCGACAGATACGCAGTATTTT. This chain uses TRBV19 with TRBJ2-3; 8 bases are shared with TRBD1. The CDR3 consists of 14 residues. Germline V gene sequence: CDR1 LNHDA, CDR2 SQIVND (reference sequence). V trimming: 2 bases; J trimming: 3 bases; junction bases outside the gene matches: 1.

In regard to this clone: A read error may account for a junction end that differs from germline. The chain employs TRBV5-1 and TRBJ2-3; D is unresolved. There are 13 residues in the CDR3. Germline V gene lookup returns CDR1 SGHRS and CDR2 YFSETQ. CDR3 amino acids: CASRLDSTDTQYF. In nucleotides, the CDR3 is TGCGCCAGCAGATTGGACAGCACAGATACGCAGTATTTT.

The rearrangement uses TRBV2 and TRBJ1-2, with a tentative D call TRBD1 (6 bases). The CDR3 has 13 residues. V lost 2 bases and J lost 8, with 12 bases in between. From germline, CDR1 is SNHLY and CDR2 FYNNEI. This chain's CDR3 is CASSERGIGGYTF. The CDR3 coding sequence is TGTGCCAGCAGTGAAAGGGGGATTGGCGGCTACACCTTC. The full variable domain, its missing parts supplied by reference TRBV2 and TRBJ1-2, is EPEVTQTPSHQVTQMGQEVILRCVPISNHLYFYWYRQILGQKVEFLVSFYNNEISEKSEIFDDQFSVERPDGSNFTLKIRSTKLEDSAMYFCASSERGIGGYTFGSGTRLTVV.

The chain carries TRBV6-6 and TRBJ2-1; weak D call: TRBD1 (5 bases). The length of the CDR3 is 14 residues. The germline CDR1 and CDR2 sequences are MNHNY and SVGAGI (reference sequence). V dropped 7 bases and J dropped 5 bases, with 15 bases sitting between them. CDR3 in amino acids: CASIQGGPHNEQFF. In DNA form, the CDR3 reads TGTGCCAGCATTCAGGGTGGGCCCCACAATGAGCAGTTCTTC.

The chain uses TRBV19 and TRBJ1-1; a weak D match, TRBD1 (5 bases). Germline CDR1 LNHDA, CDR2 SQIVND (reference sequence). This CDR3 comprises 15 residues. V shed 8 bases and J shed 3 bases, with 19 bases lying between them. Written as DNA, the CDR3 is TGTGCCAGTCGACTAAACTGGGGAGGGGACACTGAAGCTTTCTTT. Amino acids: CASRLNWGGDTEAFF.

The sample holds one count of this clone. This chain links TRBV28 with TRBJ2-3; possible D gene TRBD2, 6 bases. Germline V CDR1 and CDR2: MDHEN, SYDVKM. Trimming pared 6 bases from V and 2 bases from J, leaving 15 bases between. This CDR3 contains 15 residues. The CDR3 loop reads CASRGLWLATDTQYF. The CDR3 bases are TGTGCCAGCAGGGGACTCTGGCTTGCCACAGATACGCAGTATTTT. Filled out from reference TRBV28 and TRBJ2-3, the complete variable domain reads DVKVTQSSRYLVKRTGEKVFLECVQDMDHENMFWYRQDPGLGLRLIYFSYDVKMKEKGDIPEGYSVSREKKERFSLILESASTNQTSMYLCASRGLWLATDTQYFGPGTRLTVL.

The chain links TRBV9 to TRBJ2-3; 14 nucleotides match TRBD2. J gave up 5 bases and V 0 bases, and 8 bases lay outside the gene matches. CDR3 size: 18 residues. Germline V gene data show CDR1 as SGDLS and CDR2 as YYNGEE. The CDR3 nucleotides read TGTGCCAGCAGCGTAGCCCGGGAGGGACTAGCGGGGGTAGATACGCAGTATTTT. This codes for CASSVAREGLAGVDTQYF.

The chain's CDR3 is CASKSNRGRENEQFF. The CDR3 nucleotides read TGTGCCAGCAAAAGCAACAGGGGGCGGGAGAATGAGCAGTTCTTC. The chain has TRBV2 and TRBJ2-1; TRBD1 agrees at 9 bases. The CDR3 contains 15 residues. V lost 7 bases to trimming and J lost 7 bases; unmatched junction nucleotides: 11. Germline CDR1 SNHLY, CDR2 FYNNEI.

This rearrangement joins TRBV6-1 to TRBJ2-7; TRBD1 matches at 9 bases. Germline V gene data show CDR1 as MNHNS and CDR2 as SASEGT. The V and J ends lost 2 bases and 5 bases, in that order; junction bases with no gene match: 7. This CDR3 region has 15 residues. The CDR3 nucleotides read TGTGCCAGCAGTGAACTAGGGGGACAGGGCGACGAGCAGTACTTC. Translating gives CASSELGGQGDEQYF.

V gene TRBV10-3 combines with J gene TRBJ2-5; 9 bases map to TRBD1. The ends lost 6 bases at V and 4 bases at J; junction bases unmatched: 9. Germline lookup yields CDR1 ENHRY and CDR2 SYGVKD. This CDR3 spans 15 amino acids. The CDR3 region is CAISVNRGQGETQYF. The CDR3 nucleotides read TGTGCCATCAGCGTCAACAGGGGGCAGGGAGAGACCCAGTACTTC.

This chain uses TRBV5-4 with TRBJ2-7, with 9 bases that match TRBD1. The germline V gene has CDR1 SGHNT and CDR2 YYREEE (reference sequence). The CDR3 runs 14 residues. Germline trimming cut 3 bases from V and 2 bases from J; bases unmatched to any gene: 3. CDR3 residues: CASSSGTGPYEQYF. The CDR3 DNA reads as TGTGCCAGCAGCTCCGGGACAGGGCCCTACGAGCAGTACTTC.

The V call is TRBV15, the J call TRBJ1-1; no clear D gene. This CDR3 is built from 13 residues. V shed 0 bases and J shed 4 bases, with 6 bases lying between them. Per germline, CDR1 LNHNV and CDR2 YYDKDF (reference sequence). CDR3 protein: CATSRDVSTEAFF. Written as DNA, the CDR3 is TGTGCCACCAGCAGAGATGTGAGCACTGAAGCTTTCTTT.

The V and J genes are TRBV19 and TRBJ1-5; TRBD1 agrees at 11 bases. CDR3 size: 16 residues. The V gene's germline CDR1 is LNHDA and CDR2 SQIVND (reference sequence). V shed 3 bases, J shed 6 bases, and the junction held 7 bases outside the gene matches. In DNA form, the CDR3 reads TGTGCCAGTAGTATCCGGACAGGGGGCCTCGGTCAGCCCCAGCATTTT. Translated: CASSIRTGGLGQPQHF. The variable domain in full, with the rest retrieved from reference TRBV19 and TRBJ1-5, is DGGITQSPKYLFRKEGQNVTLSCEQNLNHDAMYWYRQDPGQGLRLIYYSQIVNDFQKGDIAEGYSVSREKKESFPLTVTSAQKNPTAFYLCASSIRTGGLGQPQHFGDGTRLSIL.

The rearrangement links TRBV6-5 to TRBJ2-7; 11 nucleotides align to TRBD1. Trimming cost V 5 bases and J 3 bases; bases outside gene matches: 3. Germline CDR1 is MNHEY and CDR2 is SVGAGI. The CDR3 totals 14 residues. The CDR3 reads CASSRDRGIYEQYF. In nucleotides, the CDR3 is TGTGCCAGCAGTAGGGACAGGGGGATCTACGAGCAGTACTTC.

The chain couples TRBV6-1 to TRBJ2-6; D gene uncertain. The CDR3 consists of 15 residues. The germline gives CDR1 MNHNS, CDR2 SASEGT. Between the trimmed V and J ends, which lost 6 bases and 0 bases, there was a span of 9 bases. The CDR3: CASRPDTSGANVLTF. In nucleotides, the CDR3 is TGTGCCAGCAGACCTGACACCTCTGGGGCCAACGTCCTGACTTTC.

This rearrangement joins TRBV5-1 to TRBJ2-3; D not certain. CDR1 and CDR2 from the germline V gene are SGHRS and YFSETQ. This CDR3 is built from 15 residues. V lost 0 bases and J 2 bases, leaving 10 bases between the germline ends. CDR3 coding DNA: TGCGCCAGCAGCTTGGAAAGCCTAGACACAGATACGCAGTATTTT. Translation: CASSLESLDTDTQYF.

This chain links TRBV19 with TRBJ2-7, with TRBD1 matching 8 bases. Germline values: CDR1 LNHDA, CDR2 SQIVND (reference sequence). This CDR3 region has 14 residues. V trimming: 3 bases; J trimming: 5 bases; junction bases outside the gene matches: 6. Here the CDR3 reads CASSIGGQGHEQYF. As DNA, the CDR3 is TGTGCCAGTAGTATCGGTGGACAGGGACACGAGCAGTACTTC.

This clone was picked up one time. The chain is built from TRBV9 and TRBJ1-4; 10 bases fit TRBD1. J gave up 10 bases and V 3 bases, and 6 bases lay outside the gene matches. Germline CDR1 is SGDLS and CDR2 is YYNGEE. CDR3 length: 14 residues. The CDR3 loop is CASSATGGAGKLFF. DNA for the CDR3: TGTGCCAGCAGCGCGACAGGGGGCGCGGGAAAACTGTTTTTT.